Below, one TCR beta chain is given with its context. Germline lookup yields CDR1 SGHRS and CDR2 YFSETQ. This CDR3 has 15 amino acids. V lost 3 bases to trimming and J lost 0 bases, with 12 bases between them. Measured with immunoSEQ multiplex PCR; TCRdb has only the in-frame clones, and not every one. The repertoire includes about 83,000 clones, about 96% of them detected once, and 0.85% to 1.2% sits in the top ten. This sample stems from a study of T cell changes during pregnancy in multiple sclerosis. The material sequenced was peripheral blood, taken in the second trimester of pregnancy. This chain uses TRBV5-1 with TRBJ1-1; tentative D call: TRBD1 (5 bases). The TCR originated in a female donor with multiple sclerosis, enrolled in a pregnancy study. CDR3 amino acids: CASSSRGGLNTEAFF. The CDR3 bases are TGCGCCAGCAGCTCAAGGGGTGGTCTGAACACTGAAGCTTTCTTT.